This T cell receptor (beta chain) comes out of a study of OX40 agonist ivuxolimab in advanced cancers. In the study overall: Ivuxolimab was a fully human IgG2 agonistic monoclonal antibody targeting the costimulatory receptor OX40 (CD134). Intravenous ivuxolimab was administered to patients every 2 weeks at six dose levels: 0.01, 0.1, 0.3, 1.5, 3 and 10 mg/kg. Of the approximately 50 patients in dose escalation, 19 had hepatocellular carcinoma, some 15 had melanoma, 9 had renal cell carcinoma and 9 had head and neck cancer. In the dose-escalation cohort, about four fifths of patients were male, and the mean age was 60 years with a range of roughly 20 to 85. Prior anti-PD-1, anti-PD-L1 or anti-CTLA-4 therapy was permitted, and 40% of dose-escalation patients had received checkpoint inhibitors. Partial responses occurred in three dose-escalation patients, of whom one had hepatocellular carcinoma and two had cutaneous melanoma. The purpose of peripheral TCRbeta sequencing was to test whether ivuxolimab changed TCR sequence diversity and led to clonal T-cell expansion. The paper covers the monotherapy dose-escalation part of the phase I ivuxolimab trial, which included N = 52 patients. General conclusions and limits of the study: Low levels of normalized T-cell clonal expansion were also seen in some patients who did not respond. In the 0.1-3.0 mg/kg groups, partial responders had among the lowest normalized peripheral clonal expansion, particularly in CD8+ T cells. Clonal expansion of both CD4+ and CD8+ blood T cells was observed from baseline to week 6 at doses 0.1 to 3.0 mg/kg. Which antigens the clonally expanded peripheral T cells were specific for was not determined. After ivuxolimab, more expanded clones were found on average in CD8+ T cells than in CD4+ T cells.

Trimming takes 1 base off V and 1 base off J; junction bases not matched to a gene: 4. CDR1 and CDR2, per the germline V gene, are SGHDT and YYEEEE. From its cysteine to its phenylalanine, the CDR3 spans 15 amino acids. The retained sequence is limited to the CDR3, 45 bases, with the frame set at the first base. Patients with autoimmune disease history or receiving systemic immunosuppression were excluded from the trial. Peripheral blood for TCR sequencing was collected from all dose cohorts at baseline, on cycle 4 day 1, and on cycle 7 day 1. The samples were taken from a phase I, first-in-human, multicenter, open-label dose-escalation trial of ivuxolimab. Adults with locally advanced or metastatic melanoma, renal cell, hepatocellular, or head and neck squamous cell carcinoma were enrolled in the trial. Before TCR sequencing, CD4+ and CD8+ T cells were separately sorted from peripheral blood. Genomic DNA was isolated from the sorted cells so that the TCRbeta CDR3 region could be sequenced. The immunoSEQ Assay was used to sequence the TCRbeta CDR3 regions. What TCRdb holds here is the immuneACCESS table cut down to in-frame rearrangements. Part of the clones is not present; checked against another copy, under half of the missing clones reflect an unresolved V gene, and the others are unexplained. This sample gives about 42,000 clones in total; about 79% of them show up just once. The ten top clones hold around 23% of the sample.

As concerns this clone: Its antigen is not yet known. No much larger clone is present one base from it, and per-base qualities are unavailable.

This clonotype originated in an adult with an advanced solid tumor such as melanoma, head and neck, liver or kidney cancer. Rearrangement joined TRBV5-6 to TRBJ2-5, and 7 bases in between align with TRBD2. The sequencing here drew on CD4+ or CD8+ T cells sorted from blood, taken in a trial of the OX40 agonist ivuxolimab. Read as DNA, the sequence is TGTGCCAGCAGCTTGCCGAGGGAGGGCCAAGAGACCCAGTACTTC. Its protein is CASSLPREGQETQYF.